This paragraph covers one T cell receptor beta chain sequence. Its target is unknown. V lost 3 bases and J lost 10; bases outside the gene matches: 8. The CDR3 loop spans 15 amino acids. Germline CDR1 and CDR2: SGHAT and FQNNGV. Time point of the sample: week 47, end of study. Vaccination comprised doses that each held 300 ug of mutant IDH1 20-mer peptide, plus topical imiquimod. This specimen comes from a study of a mutant IDH1 vaccine in newly diagnosed glioma. Turning to the study itself: The start of vaccination came 4-6 weeks after radiotherapy alone, or with temozolomide cycles.

The table came from immunoSEQ multiplex PCR; TCRdb's copy has only in-frame clones and leaves some out. Of tens of thousands of clones detected, roughly 87% appear once; the ten largest clones hold about 3.8%. Study-wide results and caveats: Pseudoprogression appeared independent of alterations in top peripheral clonotypes.

The chain employs TRBV11-2 and TRBJ2-1, with 11 bases lining up with TRBD2. The specimen comprised PBMCs, sampled from a glioma patient whose treatment included an IDH1 peptide vaccine. The clonotype was recovered from a man in his forties or fifties with glioma. Some clones in this sample may be carry-over from other donors' samples. CDR3 in DNA: TGTGCCAGCAGCTTGTGGCTAGCGGGGGGCCAAGAGCAGTTCTTC. Translation: CASSLWLAGGQEQFF.